This T cell receptor (beta chain) was captured by sequencing in a study of Graves' ophthalmopathy and Graves' hyperthyroidism. For repertoire sequencing, the TCR beta CDR3 regions were amplified from RNA transcripts. The first-round RT-PCR employed HTBI primers together with the Qiagen OneStep RT-PCR kit. A multiplex PCR was then performed as the second round. MiXCR, run by TCRdb on the multiplex PCR reads, gives a single entry per CDR3 protein. The sample yields roughly 500,000 distinct CDR3 sequences, around an eighth seen once. This clonotype has at least ten counts. Sequenced: blood. The TCR sequence derives from a woman in her thirties with Graves' ophthalmopathy.

The CDR3 is CASSPGQGPTGELFF. CDR3 coding DNA: TGTGCCAGTAGTCCCGGACAGGGCCCCACCGGGGAGCTGTTTTTT. The chain couples TRBV19 to TRBJ2-2; 8 nucleotides match TRBD1. Germline values: CDR1 LNHDA, CDR2 SQIVND (reference sequence). The CDR3 consists of 15 residues. With V trimmed by 5 bases and J by 4 bases, 6 bases remained unmatched.